This T cell receptor (beta chain) stems from a study of CXCR3-negative and CXCR3-positive naive CD8 T cells. For this clonotype: Its cognate antigen is unknown.

Findings and caveats of the study: When CXCR3-positive naive cells were set against CXCR3-negative naive cells, the former had more hydrophobic TRB CDR3s.

Via 5' RACE with UMI labels, TRB cDNA libraries were prepared. TCRdb processed the 5' RACE reads again and assigns one entry to each CDR3 protein, with no DNA. In all, the sample yields over 55,000 distinct CDR3 sequences. The sequencing sample was made of naive CXCR3+ CD8+ T cells from blood. Documented subset: CD45RO-CCR7+CD27+CD95- naive CD8+ T cells expressing CXCR3 (TNR3+). This clonotype was obtained from a human donor in good health. Some clones in this sample may be carry-over from other donors' samples.

CDR3 sequence reads: CASSRHRVETQYF. The chain recombines TRBV7-6 with TRBJ2-5. Germline CDR1 and CDR2: SGHVS and FNYEAQ. The CDR3 has 13 residues. Using reference TRBV7-6 and TRBJ2-5 for the parts outside the CDR3, the full variable domain is GAGVSQSPRYKVTKRGQDVALRCDPISGHVSLYWYRQALGQGPEFLTYFNYEAQQDKSGLPNDRFSAERPEGSISTLTIQRTEQRDSAMYRCASSRHRVETQYFGPGTRLLVL.